This is a list of T cell receptor beta chains from one sample in a study of lymphopenia after photon versus proton radiotherapy. Using immunoSEQ multiplex PCR, the repertoire was profiled, and TCRdb retains in-frame clones only, with some absent. This table holds over 30,000 clones, over 75% found once. The sample consisted of peripheral blood, taken from a patient treated with proton-based radiotherapy. The receptors derive from a woman in her 70s with pancreatic cancer. Each CDR3 is given with its conserved first and last residue. A D gene is named only where the DNA matches it firmly. Size is stated for part of the rows, as once, few or many counts, or as a class when the clone is expanded.

cdr3_aa: CASSLEDQIGELFF
cdr3_nt: TGTGCCAGCAGCTTAGAAGACCAAATCGGGGAGCTGTTTTTT
j_call: TRBJ2-2
d_call: -
clone_size: -
v_call: TRBV7-3

cdr3_aa: CASSYREQFF
cdr3_nt: TGTGCCAGCAGTTACAGGGAGCAGTTCTTC
j_call: TRBJ2-1
d_call: -
clone_size: -
v_call: TRBV6-6

cdr3_aa: CASSEIGGANTGELFF
cdr3_nt: TGTGCCAGCAGTGAAATTGGCGGGGCGAACACCGGGGAGCTGTTTTTT
j_call: TRBJ2-2
d_call: -
clone_size: -
v_call: TRBV2

cdr3_aa: CASSFFGRSATNEKLFF
cdr3_nt: TGTGCCAGCAGCTTCTTTGGTCGGTCCGCAACTAATGAAAAACTGTTTTTT
j_call: TRBJ1-4
d_call: -
clone_size: -
v_call: TRBV7-2

cdr3_aa: CASSSTASGNTEAFF
cdr3_nt: TGCGCCAGCAGCTCGACAGCTTCGGGGAACACTGAAGCTTTCTTT
j_call: TRBJ1-1
d_call: -
clone_size: -
v_call: TRBV5-1

cdr3_aa: CASSTPGLAGVEQYF
cdr3_nt: TGTGCCAGCAGCACTCCGGGACTAGCGGGAGTCGAGCAGTACTTC
j_call: TRBJ2-7
d_call: TRBD2
clone_size: once
v_call: TRBV7-9

cdr3_aa: CASSLGNYPPGTDTQYF
cdr3_nt: TGTGCCAGCAGTTTGGGTAATTATCCTCCTGGCACAGATACGCAGTATTTT
j_call: TRBJ2-3
d_call: -
clone_size: -
v_call: TRBV28

cdr3_aa: CASSLRGASNTEAFF
cdr3_nt: TGCGCCAGCAGTTTGAGAGGGGCGTCGAACACTGAAGCTTTCTTT
j_call: TRBJ1-1
d_call: -
clone_size: -
v_call: TRBV5-1

cdr3_aa: CSARVNTEAFF
cdr3_nt: TGCAGTGCTAGAGTAAACACTGAAGCTTTCTTT
j_call: TRBJ1-1
d_call: -
clone_size: few
v_call: TRBV20-1

cdr3_aa: CASSSGTGWDQPQHF
cdr3_nt: TGTGCCAGCAGTTCCGGGACAGGCTGGGATCAGCCCCAGCATTTT
j_call: TRBJ1-5
d_call: TRBD1
clone_size: -
v_call: TRBV6-5

cdr3_aa: CASSFGSYSYEQYF
cdr3_nt: TGTGCCAGCAGCTTTGGTAGCTATTCCTACGAGCAGTACTTC
j_call: TRBJ2-7
d_call: -
clone_size: -
v_call: TRBV7-2

cdr3_aa: CAWSVPSGQGSYEQYF
cdr3_nt: TGTGCCTGGAGTGTACCATCGGGACAGGGCTCCTACGAGCAGTACTTC
j_call: TRBJ2-7
d_call: TRBD1
clone_size: once
v_call: TRBV30

cdr3_aa: CASTPTAIAGELFF
cdr3_nt: TGTGCCAGTACCCCGACAGCCATTGCCGGGGAGCTGTTTTTT
j_call: TRBJ2-2
d_call: -
clone_size: -
v_call: TRBV19

cdr3_aa: CASSSNYGYTF
cdr3_nt: TGTGCCAGCAGTTCGAACTATGGCTACACCTTC
j_call: TRBJ1-2
d_call: -
clone_size: once
v_call: TRBV28

cdr3_aa: CASSLGLAAIGEQYF
cdr3_nt: TGCGCCAGCAGCCTGGGACTAGCCGCGATCGGCGAGCAGTACTTC
j_call: TRBJ2-7
d_call: TRBD2
clone_size: -
v_call: TRBV5-1

cdr3_aa: CASSLALDRGGGYTF
cdr3_nt: TGTGCCAGCAGCTTAGCGTTGGACAGGGGTGGAGGCTACACCTTC
j_call: TRBJ1-2
d_call: TRBD1
clone_size: -
v_call: TRBV11-1

cdr3_aa: CASSGSGQGMRQYF
cdr3_nt: TGTGCCAGCAGTGGCTCGGGACAGGGAATGAGGCAGTACTTC
j_call: TRBJ2-7
d_call: TRBD1
clone_size: -
v_call: TRBV6-1

cdr3_aa: CASREAGPYNEQFF
cdr3_nt: TGTGCCAGCCGGGAGGCGGGCCCTTACAATGAGCAGTTCTTC
j_call: TRBJ2-1
d_call: TRBD2
clone_size: -
v_call: TRBV28

cdr3_aa: CASSRSGSSYEQYF
cdr3_nt: TGTGCCAGCAGCCGTAGCGGGTCTTCCTACGAGCAGTACTTC
j_call: TRBJ2-7
d_call: TRBD2
clone_size: -
v_call: TRBV7-2

cdr3_aa: CASSPTGSPYEQYF
cdr3_nt: TGTGCCAGCAGCCCGACAGGTTCACCCTACGAGCAGTACTTC
j_call: TRBJ2-7
d_call: -
clone_size: -
v_call: TRBV6-1

cdr3_aa: CASSSTGTGNTIYF
cdr3_nt: TGTGCCAGCTCCTCGACAGGCACTGGAAACACCATATATTTT
j_call: TRBJ1-3
d_call: -
clone_size: -
v_call: TRBV18

cdr3_aa: CASSTRQHSGNTIYF
cdr3_nt: TGTGCCAGCAGTACCAGACAGCACTCTGGAAACACCATATATTTT
j_call: TRBJ1-3
d_call: -
clone_size: -
v_call: TRBV28

cdr3_aa: CASSLTGLSYEQYF
cdr3_nt: TGTGCCAGCAGTCTGACAGGTCTCTCCTACGAGCAGTACTTC
j_call: TRBJ2-7
d_call: -
clone_size: -
v_call: TRBV28

cdr3_aa: CASSPETSGKTREQYF
cdr3_nt: TGTGCCAGCTCACCAGAGACTAGCGGCAAGACGAGGGAGCAGTACTTC
j_call: TRBJ2-7
d_call: TRBD2
clone_size: once
v_call: TRBV18

cdr3_aa: CASGSRQWITEAFF
cdr3_nt: TGCGCCAGTGGGTCAAGACAGTGGATCACTGAAGCTTTCTTT
j_call: TRBJ1-1
d_call: -
clone_size: -
v_call: TRBV4-1

cdr3_aa: CASSVGGGTETQYF
cdr3_nt: TGTGCCAGCAGCGTAGGAGGTGGGACAGAGACCCAGTACTTC
j_call: TRBJ2-5
d_call: -
clone_size: -
v_call: TRBV9

cdr3_aa: CASIPSGGTAARNLFSYEQYF
cdr3_nt: TGTGCCAGCATTCCCTCCGGAGGGACCGCGGCCCGGAATTTATTCTCCTACGAGCAGTACTTC
j_call: TRBJ2-7
d_call: -
clone_size: -
v_call: TRBV28

cdr3_aa: CASSLRAYSNQPQHF
cdr3_nt: TGTGCCAGCAGCTTAAGAGCCTATAGCAATCAGCCCCAGCATTTT
j_call: TRBJ1-5
d_call: -
clone_size: -
v_call: TRBV7-2